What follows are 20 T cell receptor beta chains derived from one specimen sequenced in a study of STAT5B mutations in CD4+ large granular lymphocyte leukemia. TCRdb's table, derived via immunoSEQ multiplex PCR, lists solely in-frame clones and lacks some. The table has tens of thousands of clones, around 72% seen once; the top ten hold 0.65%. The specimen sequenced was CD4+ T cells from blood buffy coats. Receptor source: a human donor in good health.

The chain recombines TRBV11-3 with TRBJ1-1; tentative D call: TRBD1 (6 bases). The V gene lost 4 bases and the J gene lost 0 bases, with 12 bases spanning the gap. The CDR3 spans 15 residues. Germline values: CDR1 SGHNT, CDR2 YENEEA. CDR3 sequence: CASSSQGLMNTEAFF. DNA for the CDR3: TGTGCCAGCAGCTCACAGGGTCTTATGAACACTGAAGCTTTCTTT.

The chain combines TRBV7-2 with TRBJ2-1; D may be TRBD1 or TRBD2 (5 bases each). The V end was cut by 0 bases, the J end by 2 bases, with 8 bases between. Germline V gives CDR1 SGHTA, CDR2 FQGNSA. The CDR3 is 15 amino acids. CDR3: CASSLAWGPYNEQFF. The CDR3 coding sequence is TGTGCCAGCAGCTTAGCCTGGGGACCCTACAATGAGCAGTTCTTC.

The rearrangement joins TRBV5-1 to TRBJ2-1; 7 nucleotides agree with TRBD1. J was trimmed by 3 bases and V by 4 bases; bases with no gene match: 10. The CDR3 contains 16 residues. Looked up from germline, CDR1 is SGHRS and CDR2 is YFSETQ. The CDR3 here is CASSGTGQAYYNEQFF. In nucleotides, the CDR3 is TGCGCCAGCAGCGGGACCGGACAGGCTTACTACAATGAGCAGTTCTTC.

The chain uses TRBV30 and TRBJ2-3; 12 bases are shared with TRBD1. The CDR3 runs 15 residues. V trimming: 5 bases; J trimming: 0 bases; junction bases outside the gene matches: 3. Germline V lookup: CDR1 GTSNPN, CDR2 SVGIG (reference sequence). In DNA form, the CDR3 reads TGTGCCTGGGGGACAGGGGGCTGGAGCACAGATACGCAGTATTTT. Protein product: CAWGTGGWSTDTQYF.

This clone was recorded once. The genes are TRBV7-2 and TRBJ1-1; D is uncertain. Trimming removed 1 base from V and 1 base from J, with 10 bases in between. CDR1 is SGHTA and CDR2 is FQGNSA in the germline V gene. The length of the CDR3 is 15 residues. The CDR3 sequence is CASSLVPGGNTEAFF. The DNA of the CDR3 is TGTGCCAGCAGCTTAGTTCCGGGAGGGAACACTGAAGCTTTCTTT.

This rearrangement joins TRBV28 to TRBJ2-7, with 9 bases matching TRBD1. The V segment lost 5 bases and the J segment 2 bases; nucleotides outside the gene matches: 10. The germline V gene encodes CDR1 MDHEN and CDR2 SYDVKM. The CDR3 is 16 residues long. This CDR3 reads CASSPSGGQGTYEQYF. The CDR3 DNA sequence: TGTGCCAGCAGTCCTAGCGGCGGACAGGGGACCTACGAGCAGTACTTC.

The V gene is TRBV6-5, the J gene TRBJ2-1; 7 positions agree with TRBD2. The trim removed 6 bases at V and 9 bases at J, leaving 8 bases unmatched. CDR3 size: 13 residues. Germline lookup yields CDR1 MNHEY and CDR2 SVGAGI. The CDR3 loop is CASRPRRGGEQFF. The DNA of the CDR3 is TGTGCCAGCAGACCTCGGCGCGGGGGTGAGCAGTTCTTC.

This CDR3 is CASRQAANYGYTF. The CDR3, as DNA: TGCGCCAGCAGACAGGCCGCTAACTATGGCTACACCTTC. This chain uses TRBV5-1 with TRBJ1-2, with D possibly TRBD1 on 5 matching bases. This CDR3 has 13 amino acids. Between the trimmed V and J ends, which lost 5 bases and 0 bases, there was a span of 8 bases. Germline V gene data show CDR1 as SGHRS and CDR2 as YFSETQ. Variable domain in full (rest from reference TRBV5-1 and TRBJ1-2): KAGVTQTPRYLIKTRGQQVTLSCSPISGHRSVSWYQQTPGQGLQFLFEYFSETQRNKGNFPGRFSGRQFSNSRSEMNVSTLELGDSALYLCASRQAANYGYTFGSGTRLTVV.

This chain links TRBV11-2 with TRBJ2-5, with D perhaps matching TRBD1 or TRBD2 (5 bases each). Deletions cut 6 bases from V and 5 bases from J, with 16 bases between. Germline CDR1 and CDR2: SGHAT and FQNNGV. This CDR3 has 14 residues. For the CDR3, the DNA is TGTGCCAGCAGTACTAGTGGGGGAAGGGAGACCCAGTACTTC. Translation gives CASSTSGGRETQYF.

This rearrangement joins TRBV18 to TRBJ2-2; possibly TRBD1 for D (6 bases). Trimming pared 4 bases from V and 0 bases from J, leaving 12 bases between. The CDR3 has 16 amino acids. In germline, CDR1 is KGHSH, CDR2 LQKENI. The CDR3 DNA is TGTGCCAGCTCACTGACGGGACATTCGAACACCGGGGAGCTGTTTTTT. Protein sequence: CASSLTGHSNTGELFF.

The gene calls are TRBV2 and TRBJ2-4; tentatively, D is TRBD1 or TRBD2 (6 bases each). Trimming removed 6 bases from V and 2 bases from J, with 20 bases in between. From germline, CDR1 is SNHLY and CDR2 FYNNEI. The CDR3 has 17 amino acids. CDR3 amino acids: CASSYGGGTTSKNIQYF. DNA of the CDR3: TGTGCCAGCAGCTACGGAGGCGGGACAACCTCCAAAAACATTCAGTACTTC.

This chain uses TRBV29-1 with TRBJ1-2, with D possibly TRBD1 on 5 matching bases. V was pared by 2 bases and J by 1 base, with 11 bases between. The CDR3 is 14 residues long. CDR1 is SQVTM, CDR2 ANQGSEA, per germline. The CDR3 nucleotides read TGCAGCGTTGAAAGTAGAGGACATAACTATGGCTACACCTTC. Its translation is CSVESRGHNYGYTF.

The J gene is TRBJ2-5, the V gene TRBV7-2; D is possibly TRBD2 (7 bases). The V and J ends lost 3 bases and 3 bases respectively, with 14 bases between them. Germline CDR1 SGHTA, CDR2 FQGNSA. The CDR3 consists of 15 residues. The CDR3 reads CASSFSGGGKETQYF. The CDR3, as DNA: TGTGCCAGCAGCTTTTCCGGCGGGGGCAAAGAGACCCAGTACTTC.

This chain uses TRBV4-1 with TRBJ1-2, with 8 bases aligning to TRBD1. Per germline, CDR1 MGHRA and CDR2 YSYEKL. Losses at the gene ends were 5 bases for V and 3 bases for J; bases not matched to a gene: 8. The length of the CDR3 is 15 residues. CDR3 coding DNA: TGCGCCAGCAGCGTTCCAGGGGGCGCCGACTATGGCTACACCTTC. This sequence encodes CASSVPGGADYGYTF.

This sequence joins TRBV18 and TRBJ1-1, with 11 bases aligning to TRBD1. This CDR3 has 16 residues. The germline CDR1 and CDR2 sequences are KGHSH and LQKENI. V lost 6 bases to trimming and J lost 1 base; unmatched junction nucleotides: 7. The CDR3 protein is CASSLGQGAGNTEAFF. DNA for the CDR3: TGTGCCAGCTCCCTAGGACAGGGGGCCGGGAACACTGAAGCTTTCTTT.

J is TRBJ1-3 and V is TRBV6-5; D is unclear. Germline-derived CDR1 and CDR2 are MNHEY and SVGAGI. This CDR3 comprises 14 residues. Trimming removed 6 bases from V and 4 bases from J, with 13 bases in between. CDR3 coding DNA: TGTGCCAGCAGAGCGAGGGTGGAAGGAAACACCATATATTTT. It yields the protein CASRARVEGNTIYF.

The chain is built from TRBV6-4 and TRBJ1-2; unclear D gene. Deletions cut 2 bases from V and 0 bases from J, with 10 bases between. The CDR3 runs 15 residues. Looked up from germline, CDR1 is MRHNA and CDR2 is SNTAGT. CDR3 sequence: CASSDTASANYGYTF. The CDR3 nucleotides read TGTGCCAGCAGTGACACGGCCTCAGCTAACTATGGCTACACCTTC.

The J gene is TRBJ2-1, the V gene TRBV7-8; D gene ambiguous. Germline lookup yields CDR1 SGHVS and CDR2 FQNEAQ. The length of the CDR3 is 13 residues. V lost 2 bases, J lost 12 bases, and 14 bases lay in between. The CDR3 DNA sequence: TGTGCCAGCAGCTTATCCCTCCCCAGCTGGCAGTTCTTC. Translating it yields CASSLSLPSWQFF.

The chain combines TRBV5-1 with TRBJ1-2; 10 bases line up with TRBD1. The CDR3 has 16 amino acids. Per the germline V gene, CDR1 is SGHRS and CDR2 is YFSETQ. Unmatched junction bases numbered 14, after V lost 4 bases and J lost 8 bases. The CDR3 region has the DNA TGCGCCAGCAGCCTCCTCCCGGGACAGGGGTTCGGGGGCTACACCTTC. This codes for CASSLLPGQGFGGYTF.

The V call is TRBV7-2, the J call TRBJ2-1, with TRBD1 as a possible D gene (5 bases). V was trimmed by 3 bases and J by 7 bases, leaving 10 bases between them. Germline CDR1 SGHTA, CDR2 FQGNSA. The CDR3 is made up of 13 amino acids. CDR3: CASSFRQRNEQFF. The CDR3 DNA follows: TGTGCCAGCAGCTTCAGACAGAGAAATGAGCAGTTCTTC.